This T cell receptor beta chain was recovered during a study of identical twins. Study-wide points: Cord blood beta clonotypes present at high abundance carried fewer insertions; no such pattern appeared in memory repertoires.

Concerning this clonotype: The antigen is undetermined.

One entry per CDR3 protein results from TCRdb running MiXCR on the 5' RACE reads. The sample has 650,000 to 750,000 distinct CDR3 sequences; over 20% are singletons. Looked up from germline, CDR1 is SGHTA and CDR2 is FQGNSA. Trimming took 2 bases from V and 1 from J, leaving 8 bases between them. The CDR3 runs to 14 residues. Separately, the same data were catalogued under a study of T cells expressing NK-cell markers.

Specimen: PBMCs. This clonotype was obtained from a woman in her late teens or twenties in good health. The rearrangement joins TRBV7-2 to TRBJ2-5; D is unresolved. The CDR3 loop is CASSLSVFQETQYF. The CDR3 DNA reads TGTGCCAGCAGCTTATCGGTTTTCCAAGAGACCCAGTACTTC.